This record covers a single T cell receptor (beta chain). This entry belongs to a study of blood T cell repertoires in COVID-19. The data were produced by immunoSEQ multiplex PCR, yet TCRdb's version contains in-frame clones alone and is incomplete. The sample lists tens of thousands of clones; over 85% were seen once. This CDR3 is built from 16 residues. Germline assignment: CDR1 LNHDA and CDR2 SQIVND (reference sequence). The J segment lost 2 bases and the V segment lost 7 bases, leaving 12 bases of the junction unmatched. Sequenced input: peripheral blood. The sequence came from a woman at least 80 years old with acute or convalescent COVID-19. V gene TRBV19 combines with J gene TRBJ1-1; 8 positions match TRBD1. The CDR3 loop is CASTKTGATPNTEAFF. CDR3 nucleotides: TGTGCCAGTACCAAGACAGGGGCGACCCCTAACACTGAAGCTTTCTTT.